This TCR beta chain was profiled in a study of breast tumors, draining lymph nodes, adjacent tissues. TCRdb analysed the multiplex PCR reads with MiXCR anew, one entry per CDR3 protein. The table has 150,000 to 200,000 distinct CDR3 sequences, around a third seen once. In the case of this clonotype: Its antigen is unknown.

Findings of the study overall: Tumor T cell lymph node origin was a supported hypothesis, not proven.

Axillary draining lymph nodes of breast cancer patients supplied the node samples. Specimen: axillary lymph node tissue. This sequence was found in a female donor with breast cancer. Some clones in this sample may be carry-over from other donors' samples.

CDR3 amino acids: CASRQPGNEKLFF. CDR3 bases: TGTGCCAGCAGACAACCGGGGAATGAAAAACTGTTTTTT. V and J are TRBV11-2 and TRBJ1-4; D is ambiguous. CDR3 size: 13 residues. The germline V gene has CDR1 SGHAT and CDR2 FQNNGV. The germline V and J ends were trimmed by 6 bases and 5 bases, with 10 bases remaining between them.